Sequencing of this TCR beta chain was carried out in a study of blood T cell repertoires in COVID-19. Trimming shortened V by 4 bases and J by 4 bases, and 11 bases separated the two germline ends. The CDR3 sequence is 14 residues long. Germline V gives CDR1 ENHRY, CDR2 SYGVKD. Measured with immunoSEQ multiplex PCR; TCRdb has only the in-frame clones, and not every one. The sample lists roughly 300,000 clones; 80% to 95% were seen once. The source is a woman in her 30s who had recovered from COVID-19. This rearrangement joins TRBV10-3 to TRBJ1-5; no reliable D call. The sample was PBMCs or T cells enriched from blood (not recorded which). CDR3 sequence: CAISAGIPNQPQHF. CDR3 nucleotide sequence: TGTGCCATCAGTGCGGGGATACCTAATCAGCCCCAGCATTTT.